The 10 T cell receptor beta chains given below trace back to one sample, sequenced in a study of metastatic and nonmetastatic thyroid tumors. TCRdb re-clonotyped the PCR reads via MiXCR. The sample carries about 4,000 clones, about 22% recorded once. Ahead of thyroid surgery, no patient had received treatment of any kind. The sample taken for sequencing was tumor tissue. The receptors were gathered from a female donor with papillary thyroid cancer or a benign thyroid nodule (not recorded which). Some clones in this sample may be carry-over from other donors' samples.

This clone appeared a few times. The V call is TRBV4-3, the J call TRBJ1-2; D remains unclear. Trimming removed 3 bases at V and 5 bases at J, with 22 bases between. This CDR3 contains 17 residues. From germline, CDR1 is LGHNA and CDR2 YSLEER. The chain's CDR3 is CASSQGLNSGVRYGYTF. As DNA, the CDR3 is TGCGCCAGCAGCCAGGGTCTAAACTCCGGGGTACGATATGGCTACACCTTC.

The gene calls are TRBV28 and TRBJ1-2, with D uncertain. The CDR3 extends over 15 amino acids. Germline V gene data show CDR1 as MDHEN and CDR2 as SYDVKM. Trimming removed 5 bases from V and 5 bases from J, with 18 bases in between. CDR3 amino acids: CASSLPPGVGYGYTF. Here the CDR3 DNA reads TGTGCCAGCAGTCTACCCCCGGGTGTGGGTTATGGCTACACCTTC.

Within the sample, this clone is medium-sized. The rearrangement links TRBV15 to TRBJ2-1; 8 nucleotides match TRBD2. Germline trimming cut 3 bases from V and 2 bases from J; bases unmatched to any gene: 6. The CDR3 is 16 residues long. Germline lookup yields CDR1 LNHNV and CDR2 YYDKDF (reference sequence). CDR3: CATSSTSGLAYNEQFF. In nucleotides, the CDR3 is TGTGCCACCAGCAGCACTAGCGGTCTCGCCTACAATGAGCAGTTCTTC.

By sample fraction, this clone is large. The chain links TRBV6-1 to TRBJ2-1, with 9 positions matching TRBD1. The V and J ends lost 5 bases and 10 bases, in that order; junction bases with no gene match: 9. Germline V gives CDR1 MNHNS, CDR2 SASEGT. The CDR3 loop spans 14 amino acids. The chain's CDR3 is CASSSGTGWGEQFF. The CDR3 DNA reads as TGTGCCAGCAGTTCCGGGACAGGGTGGGGAGAGCAGTTCTTC.

The rearrangement uses TRBV28 and TRBJ2-7; D call uncertain. This CDR3 comprises 15 residues. Trimming stripped 7 bases from V and 3 bases from J, with 19 bases between. Germline V lookup: CDR1 MDHEN, CDR2 SYDVKM. CDR3 in DNA: TGTGCCAGCACCCCCGGAGTAGGCCCAGGCTACGAGCAGTACTTC. It encodes CASTPGVGPGYEQYF.

This clone is deemed large (0.1 to 1%). The rearrangement links TRBV20-1 to TRBJ1-5, with D perhaps TRBD1 (5 bases). Germline V gene data show CDR1 as DFQATT and CDR2 as SNEGSKA (reference sequence). There are 13 residues in the CDR3. The V and J ends lost 3 bases and 0 bases respectively, with 6 bases between them. This CDR3 reads CSASQGSNQPQHF. For the CDR3, the DNA is TGCAGTGCTAGCCAGGGTAGCAATCAGCCCCAGCATTTT.

This clone was detected only a few times. The chain has TRBV6-2 or TRBV6-3 and TRBJ1-1; 7 positions match TRBD1. Germline-derived CDR1 and CDR2 are MNHEY and SVGEGT. V shed 5 bases, J shed 4 bases, and the junction held 10 bases outside the gene matches. The CDR3 length is 15 residues. The CDR3 reads CASSPNWAGGTEAFF. The CDR3 DNA is TGTGCCAGCAGTCCCAATTGGGCAGGGGGCACTGAAGCTTTCTTT.

The genes are TRBV30 and TRBJ2-1, with D perhaps TRBD1 (5 bases). The CDR3 totals 13 residues. CDR1 GTSNPN and CDR2 SVGIG come from the germline V gene (reference sequence). Trimming removed 2 bases at V and 9 bases at J, with 14 bases between. CDR3 nucleotide sequence: TGTGCCTGGAGTAGGGGCCTCCTGGGTGAGCAGTTCTTC. As protein: CAWSRGLLGEQFF.

This clone has only one observation. This chain joins TRBV20-1 and TRBJ2-2; D is unresolved. The CDR3 contains 11 residues. Between the trimmed V and J ends, which lost 6 bases and 6 bases, there was a span of 8 bases. CDR1 and CDR2 (germline): DFQATT, SNEGSKA (reference sequence). The chain's CDR3 is CSALDAGELFF. In nucleotides, the CDR3 is TGCAGTGCCCTAGACGCCGGGGAGCTGTTTTTT.

This clone is medium-sized (0.01 to 0.1%) by share. The chain combines TRBV3-1 with TRBJ1-2; D perhaps matches TRBD1 (6 bases). The CDR3 contains 14 residues. V lost 1 base and J lost 2, with 8 bases in between. The germline V gene encodes CDR1 LGHDT and CDR2 YNNKEL (reference sequence). The CDR3 is CASSQARGNYGYTF. The CDR3 DNA is TGTGCCAGCAGCCAAGCGAGGGGGAACTATGGCTACACCTTC.